This entry lists 21 T cell receptor beta chains sequenced from one sample in a study of control samples from healthy donors and cancer patients. The protocol was immunoSEQ multiplex PCR, while the TCRdb copy is restricted to in-frame clones and leaves out a portion. The sample yields some 35,000 clones, roughly 92% seen once. The sequenced sample was PBMCs. All receptors come from a man aged 40-55 years with colorectal cancer.

Regarding this clone: This CDR3 fails to terminate in the conserved phenylalanine or tryptophan, so it likely reflects a read error. It is unclear where the CDR3 begins or ends on the DNA, so no DNA is shown, and the CDR3 is as TCRdb lists it. This sequence joins TRBV6-6 and TRBJ2-7; the table's D call, TRBD2, was not checked against the DNA. The CDR3 spans 13 amino acids, including both terminal residues. Germline CDR1 and CDR2: MNHNY and SVGAGI (reference sequence). Here the CDR3 reads CASSPRGAATYFL.

The chain uses TRBV7-7 and TRBJ1-1, with unresolved D. Trimming stripped 3 bases from V and 3 bases from J, with 8 bases between. CDR1 is SSHAT and CDR2 is FNYEAQ in the germline V gene (reference sequence). The CDR3 has 13 amino acids. The CDR3 bases are TGTGCCAGCAGCTTTAGGGTCGACACTGAAGCTTTCTTT. Encoded protein: CASSFRVDTEAFF.

CDR3 sequence reads: CASSSFDRTSYEQYF. The CDR3 bases are TGTGCCAGCAGTTCCTTCGACAGGACCTCCTACGAGCAGTACTTC. The rearrangement uses TRBV5-6 and TRBJ2-7, with D tentatively TRBD1 (6 bases). Germline-derived CDR1 and CDR2 are SGHDT and YYEEEE. With 5 bases removed from V and 0 bases from J, the gap between germline ends came to 15 bases. The length of the CDR3 is 15 residues. Full variable domain (remainder filled in from reference TRBV5-6 and TRBJ2-7): DAGVTQSPTHLIKTRGQQVTLRCSPKSGHDTVSWYQQALGQGPQFIFQYYEEEERQRGNFPDRFSGHQFPNYSSELNVNALLLGDSALYLCASSSFDRTSYEQYFGPGTRLTVT.

The CDR3 coding sequence is TGTGCCAGCAGCGTAGGGGTGACAGATACGCAGTATTTT. Its translation is CASSVGVTDTQYF. J is TRBJ2-3 and V is TRBV9; D not resolved. Germline values: CDR1 SGDLS, CDR2 YYNGEE. The CDR3 runs 13 residues. Deletions cut 0 bases from V and 3 bases from J, with 5 bases between.

CDR3 coding DNA: TGTGCCAGCGGGGGACAGGGAGGGCTTAGCAATCAGCCCCAGCATTTT. Translated, it gives CASGGQGGLSNQPQHF. The chain carries TRBV2 and TRBJ1-5; 9 positions match TRBD1. V gave up 8 bases and J gave up 0 bases; unmatched junction bases: 8. Per the germline V gene, CDR1 is SNHLY and CDR2 is FYNNEI. The CDR3 runs 16 residues.

J is TRBJ1-2 and V is TRBV6-2 or TRBV6-3; TRBD1 is a possible D gene (5 bases). V lost 2 bases and J lost 4, with 17 bases in between. CDR1 is MNHEY, CDR2 SVGEGT, per germline. CDR3 length: 16 residues. CDR3 region: CASSYPGLTSAYGYTF. CDR3 DNA: TGTGCCAGCAGTTACCCGGGACTTACCTCCGCCTATGGCTACACCTTC.

The V call is TRBV7-9, the J call TRBJ2-7; 7 bases align to TRBD1. Trimming took 5 bases from V and 6 from J; bases not matched to a gene: 13. In germline, CDR1 is SEHNR, CDR2 FQNEAQ (reference sequence). The CDR3 extends over 15 amino acids. CDR3 DNA: TGTGCCAGCAGCCTGCCCGGGACAGAGGTACGCGAGCAGTACTTC. This sequence encodes CASSLPGTEVREQYF.

The CDR3 protein is CASSYTGGNTGELFF. The DNA for the CDR3 is TGTGCCAGCAGCTATACAGGGGGGAACACCGGGGAGCTGTTTTTT. This chain connects TRBV7-6 to TRBJ2-2; 8 nucleotides agree with TRBD1. This CDR3 contains 15 residues. In germline, CDR1 is SGHVS, CDR2 FNYEAQ. The ends lost 4 bases at V and 1 base at J; junction bases unmatched: 2.

The V gene is TRBV18, the J gene TRBJ1-6; TRBD1 agrees at 10 bases. Germline-derived CDR1 and CDR2 are KGHSH and LQKENI. V lost 5 bases, J lost 9 bases, and 4 bases stayed unmatched. The CDR3 contains 14 residues. The CDR3 bases are TGTGCCAGCTCAGGACAGGGGGTTGCTTCACCCCTCCACTTT. It specifies CASSGQGVASPLHF.

The V gene is TRBV9, the J gene TRBJ1-2; D is unclear. The V gene lost 0 bases and the J gene lost 7 bases, with 13 bases spanning the gap. Germline V gene sequence: CDR1 SGDLS, CDR2 YYNGEE. The CDR3 covers 14 residues. CDR3 loop: CASSVGVLGTGYTF. The CDR3, as DNA: TGTGCCAGCAGCGTAGGTGTACTCGGTACTGGCTACACCTTC.

This rearrangement joins TRBV5-1 to TRBJ1-3; D ambiguous. In germline, CDR1 is SGHRS, CDR2 YFSETQ. The CDR3 consists of 19 residues. The V end was cut by 4 bases, the J end by 2 bases, with 25 bases between. CDR3 residues: CASSRGTTAYSIAGNTIYF. CDR3 in DNA: TGCGCCAGCAGCCGTGGCACAACAGCCTACTCGATCGCTGGAAACACCATATATTTT. The full variable domain, in which reference TRBV5-1 and TRBJ1-3 provide the parts outside the CDR3, is KAGVTQTPRYLIKTRGQQVTLSCSPISGHRSVSWYQQTPGQGLQFLFEYFSETQRNKGNFPGRFSGRQFSNSRSEMNVSTLELGDSALYLCASSRGTTAYSIAGNTIYFGEGSWLTVV.

The chain recombines TRBV25-1 with TRBJ2-2, with 9 bases fitting TRBD1. This CDR3 has 17 residues. The ends lost 3 bases at V and 7 bases at J; junction bases unmatched: 12. CDR1 and CDR2 (germline): MGHDK, SYGVNS. The CDR3 bases are TGTGCCAGCAGTGACTTTAGTGGGACAGGGATTAGCGGGGAGCTGTTTTTT. This gives the protein CASSDFSGTGISGELFF.

The rearrangement links TRBV5-4 to TRBJ2-5; D is possibly TRBD1 (7 bases). CDR3 length equals 15 residues. V was clipped by 4 bases and J by 4 bases, with 17 bases between them. Germline loops: CDR1 SGHNT, CDR2 YYREEE (reference sequence). The chain's CDR3 is CASSGGGGWGETQYF. The DNA for the CDR3 is TGTGCCAGCAGCGGCGGAGGGGGCTGGGGAGAGACCCAGTACTTC.

This chain joins TRBV5-1 and TRBJ2-1; D remains ambiguous. The CDR3 has 14 residues. Trimming removed 0 bases from V and 4 bases from J, with 8 bases in between. Germline V gene lookup returns CDR1 SGHRS and CDR2 YFSETQ. CDR3 nucleotide sequence: TGCGCCAGCAGCTTGGAACACGGTTACAATGAGCAGTTCTTC. Its protein is CASSLEHGYNEQFF.

The rearrangement uses TRBV29-1 and TRBJ2-1, with a possible D match to TRBD2 (6 bases). The V end lost 8 bases, the J end lost 2 bases, and 7 bases lay between the germline ends. Germline values: CDR1 SQVTM, CDR2 ANQGSEA. The CDR3 has 11 residues. This chain's CDR3 is CSTGAYNEQFF. In nucleotides, the CDR3 is TGCAGCACGGGGGCCTACAATGAGCAGTTCTTC.

This chain links TRBV13 with TRBJ2-7; D not certain. Germline-derived CDR1 and CDR2 are PRHDT and FYEKMQ (reference sequence). The CDR3 totals 14 residues. Deletions cut 0 bases from V and 2 bases from J, with 8 bases between. The CDR3: CASSLGDGAYEQYF. CDR3 nucleotide sequence: TGTGCCAGCAGCTTAGGGGACGGAGCCTACGAGCAGTACTTC.

The chain has TRBV6-5 and TRBJ2-3, with TRBD2 matching 9 bases. This CDR3 is built from 14 residues. J lost 5 bases, V lost 7 bases, and 7 bases had no gene match. CDR1 is MNHEY and CDR2 is SVGAGI in the germline V gene. CDR3 DNA sequence: TGTGCCAGCAAACCAGCGGGGGGCGTAGATACGCAGTATTTT. Amino acids: CASKPAGGVDTQYF.

This clone was recorded only once. CDR3 sequence (DNA): TGCGCCAGCAGCTTGAACGGGGTTGAAGCTTTCTTT. Translation gives CASSLNGVEAFF. The chain employs TRBV5-1 and TRBJ1-1, with D unresolved. The germline V and J ends were trimmed by 1 base and 7 bases, with 8 bases remaining between them. The CDR3 extends over 12 amino acids. Germline V CDR1 and CDR2: SGHRS, YFSETQ.

This chain connects TRBV24-1 to TRBJ2-3; a weak D match, TRBD2 (5 bases). Between the trimmed V and J ends, which lost 1 base and 6 bases, there was a span of 10 bases. This CDR3 contains 14 residues. CDR1 and CDR2 from the germline V gene are KGHDR and SFDVKD. CDR3 bases: TGTGCCACCAGTGATTTTTCTGGCGGGGATACGCAGTATTTT. Its translation is CATSDFSGGDTQYF.

The chain recombines TRBV29-1 with TRBJ1-3; 8 bases are shared with TRBD1. With V trimmed by 4 bases and J by 8 bases, 13 bases remained unmatched. CDR1 and CDR2 from the germline V gene are SQVTM and ANQGSEA. The CDR3 covers 15 residues. CDR3 in amino acids: CSVVRPGGASDTIYF. The CDR3, as DNA: TGCAGCGTTGTCCGACCAGGGGGCGCGTCGGACACCATATATTTT.

The V call is TRBV7-3, the J call TRBJ2-2; the match to TRBD2 covers 10 bases. This CDR3 has 16 residues. The V gene's germline CDR1 is SGHTA and CDR2 FQGTGA. The V and J ends lost 3 bases and 4 bases, in that order; junction bases with no gene match: 5. The DNA of the CDR3 is TGTGCCAGCAGCTTTCAAGCGGGGGGGCCCACCGGGGAGCTGTTTTTT. It is translated as CASSFQAGGPTGELFF.